This T cell receptor (beta chain) derives from a study of cytomegalovirus exposure and HLA in healthy donors. Use of 60 Vbeta and 13 Jbeta primers characterized the PCR. The repertoire was sequenced with immunoSEQ multiplex PCR; TCRdb's copy has only in-frame clones and lacks some. This table holds roughly 95,000 clones, approximately 85% found once. The CDR3 runs to 17 residues. V was trimmed by 4 bases and J by 1 base, leaving 20 bases between them. From germline, CDR1 is SGHNT and CDR2 YYREEE (reference sequence). What was sequenced was PBMCs. The clonotype originates from a man aged 25 to 45 in good health and CMV-seropositive. The chain is built from TRBV5-4 and TRBJ2-5; tentative D call: TRBD2 (6 bases). CDR3 in DNA: TGTGCCAGCAGCCCCGTCGGTCTCGGGGGAGGCCAAGAGACCCAGTACTTC. Protein: CASSPVGLGGGQETQYF.